This TCR beta chain emerged from a study of regulatory T cells in long-lasting Graves disease. The time point denotes: newly diagnosed GD, antithyroid drugs for less than 3 months. TCR sequences were obtained from RNA taken from PBMCs. This clonotype was detected many times. Its target is unknown. Points from the study as a whole: Between persistent patients, about 2,500 public clonotypes were shared, exceeding the roughly 1,000 shared between new patients.

Deletions cut 2 bases from V and 3 bases from J, with 7 bases between. Germline V gives CDR1 MNHEY, CDR2 SVGEGT. This CDR3 has 13 amino acids. With iRepertoire HTBI primers and Arm-PCR of CDR3 regions, TCR beta libraries were built. TCRdb re-called the multiplex PCR reads through MiXCR, storing one row per CDR3 protein. The table has more than 400,000 distinct CDR3 sequences, around 16% seen once. The same data also contributed to another study, on T cells in Graves' hyperthyroidism and ophthalmopathy.

The receptor was isolated from a man aged 35-49 years with Graves disease. Sequences were derived from peripheral blood mononuclear cells (PBMCs), sampled at new diagnosis, from a patient treated with antithyroid drugs. The chain couples TRBV6-2 or TRBV6-3 to TRBJ1-2; D call uncertain. In DNA form, the CDR3 reads TGTGCCAGCAGTTACAACAGAGACTATGGCTACACCTTC. Its translation is CASSYNRDYGYTF.